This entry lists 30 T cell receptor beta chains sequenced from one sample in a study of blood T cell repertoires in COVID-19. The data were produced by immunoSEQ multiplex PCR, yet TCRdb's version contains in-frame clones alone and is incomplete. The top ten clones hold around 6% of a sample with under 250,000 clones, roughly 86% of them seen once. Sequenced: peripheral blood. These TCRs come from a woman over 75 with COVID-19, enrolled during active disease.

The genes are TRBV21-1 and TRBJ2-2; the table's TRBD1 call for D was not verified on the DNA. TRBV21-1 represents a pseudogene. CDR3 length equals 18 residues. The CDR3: CASSHRDRAKPNTGELFF. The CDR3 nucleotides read TGTGCCAGCAGCCACCGGGACAGGGCCAAGCCAAACACCGGGGAGCTGTTTTTT.

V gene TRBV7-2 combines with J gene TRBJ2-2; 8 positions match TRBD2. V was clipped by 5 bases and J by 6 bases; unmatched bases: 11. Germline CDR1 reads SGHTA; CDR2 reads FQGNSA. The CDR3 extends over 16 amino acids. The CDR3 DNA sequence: TGTGCCAGCAGCCGGGACCCAGCGGGAGTTCCCGGGGAGCTGTTTTTT. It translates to CASSRDPAGVPGELFF.

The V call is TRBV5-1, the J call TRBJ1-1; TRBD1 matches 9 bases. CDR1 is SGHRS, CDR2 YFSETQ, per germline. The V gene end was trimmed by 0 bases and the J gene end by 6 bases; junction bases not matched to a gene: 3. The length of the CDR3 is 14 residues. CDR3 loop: CASSLGQGVSEAFF. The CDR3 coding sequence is TGCGCCAGCAGCTTGGGACAGGGGGTTTCTGAAGCTTTCTTT.

CDR3 sequence reads: CASSTGTGKDYSPLHF. As DNA, the CDR3 is TGTGCCAGCAGCACCGGGACAGGGAAGGATTATTCACCCCTCCACTTT. The chain links TRBV13 to TRBJ1-6, with 9 positions matching TRBD1. Germline V gene data show CDR1 as PRHDT and CDR2 as FYEKMQ (reference sequence). This CDR3 is 16 amino acids long. V lost 5 bases and J lost 8; bases outside the gene matches: 10.

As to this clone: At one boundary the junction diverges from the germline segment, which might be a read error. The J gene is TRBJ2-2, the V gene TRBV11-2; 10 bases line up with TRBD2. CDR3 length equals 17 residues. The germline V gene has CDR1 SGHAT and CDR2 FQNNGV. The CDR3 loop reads CASSSLAGVQNAGELFF. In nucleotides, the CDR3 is TGTGCCAGCAGCTCGCTAGCGGGGGTACAGAACGCCGGGGAGCTGTTTTTT.

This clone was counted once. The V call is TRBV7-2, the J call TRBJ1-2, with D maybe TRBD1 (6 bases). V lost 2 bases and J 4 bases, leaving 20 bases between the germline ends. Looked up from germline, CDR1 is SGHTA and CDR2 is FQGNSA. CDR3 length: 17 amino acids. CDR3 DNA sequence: TGTGCCAGCAGCTTAACGAAGACAGGACATACTTCCTATGGCTACACCTTC. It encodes CASSLTKTGHTSYGYTF. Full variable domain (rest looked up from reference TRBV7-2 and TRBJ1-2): GAGVSQSPSNKVTEKGKDVELRCDPISGHTALYWYRQSLGQGLEFLIYFQGNSAPDKSGLPSDRFSAERTGGSVSTLTIQRTQQEDSAVYLCASSLTKTGHTSYGYTFGSGTRLTVV.

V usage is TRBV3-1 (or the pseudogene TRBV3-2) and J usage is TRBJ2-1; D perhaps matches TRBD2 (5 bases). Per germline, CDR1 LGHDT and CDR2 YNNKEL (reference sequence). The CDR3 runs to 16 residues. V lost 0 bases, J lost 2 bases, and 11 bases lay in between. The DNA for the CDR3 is TGTGCCAGCAGCCAAGATCGAGGGCCAGCCTACAATGAGCAGTTCTTC. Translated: CASSQDRGPAYNEQFF.

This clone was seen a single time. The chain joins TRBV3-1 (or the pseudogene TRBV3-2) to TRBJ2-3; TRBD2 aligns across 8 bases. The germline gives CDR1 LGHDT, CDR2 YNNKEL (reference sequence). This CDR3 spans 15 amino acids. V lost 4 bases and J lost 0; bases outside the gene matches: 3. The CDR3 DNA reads TGTGCCAGCAGCCTTAGCGGGGCCAGCACAGATACGCAGTATTTT. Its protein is CASSLSGASTDTQYF.

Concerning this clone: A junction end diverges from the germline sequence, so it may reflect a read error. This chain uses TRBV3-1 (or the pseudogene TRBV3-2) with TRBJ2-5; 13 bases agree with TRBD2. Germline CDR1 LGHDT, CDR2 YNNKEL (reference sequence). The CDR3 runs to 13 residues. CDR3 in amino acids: CASSPGLAGRWDF. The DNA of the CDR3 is TGTGCCAGCAGCCCGGGACTAGCGGGGCGGTGGGACTTC.

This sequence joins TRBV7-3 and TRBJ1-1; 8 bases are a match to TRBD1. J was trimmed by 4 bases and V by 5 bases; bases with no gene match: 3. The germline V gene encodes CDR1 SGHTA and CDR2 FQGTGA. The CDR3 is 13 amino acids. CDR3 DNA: TGTGCCAGCAGCCAGGACAGGGCCACTGAAGCTTTCTTT. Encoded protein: CASSQDRATEAFF.

The CDR3: CASSSGTGANYGYTF. The CDR3 DNA sequence: TGTGCCAGCAGCTCAGGGACAGGAGCTAACTATGGCTACACCTTC. J is TRBJ1-2 and V is TRBV5-4; 8 nucleotides agree with TRBD1. Germline trimming cut 3 bases from V and 0 bases from J; bases unmatched to any gene: 4. Germline V gives CDR1 SGHNT, CDR2 YYREEE (reference sequence). The CDR3 length is 15 residues. Variable domain in full (rest from reference TRBV5-4 and TRBJ1-2): ETGVTQSPTHLIKTRGQQVTLRCSSQSGHNTVSWYQQALGQGPQFIFQYYREEENGRGNFPPRFSGLQFPNYSSELNVNALELDDSALYLCASSSGTGANYGYTFGSGTRLTVV.

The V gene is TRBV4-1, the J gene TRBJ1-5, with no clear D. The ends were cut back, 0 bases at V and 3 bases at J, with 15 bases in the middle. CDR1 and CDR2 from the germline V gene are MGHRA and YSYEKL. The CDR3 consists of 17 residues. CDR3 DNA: TGCGCCAGCAGCCAAGATCGAGGGCAGGTAGACAATCAGCCCCAGCATTTT. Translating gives CASSQDRGQVDNQPQHF.

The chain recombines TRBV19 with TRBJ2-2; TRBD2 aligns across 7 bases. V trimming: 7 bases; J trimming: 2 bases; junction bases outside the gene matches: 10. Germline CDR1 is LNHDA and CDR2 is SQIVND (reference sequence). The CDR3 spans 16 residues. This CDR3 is CASTWWGGPNTGELFF. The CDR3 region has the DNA TGTGCCAGTACGTGGTGGGGGGGACCCAACACCGGGGAGCTGTTTTTT.

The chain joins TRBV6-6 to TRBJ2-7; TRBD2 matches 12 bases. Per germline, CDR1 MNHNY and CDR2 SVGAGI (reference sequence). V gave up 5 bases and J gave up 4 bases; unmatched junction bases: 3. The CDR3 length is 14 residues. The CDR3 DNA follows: TGTGCCAGCAGTCTAGCGGGGGGGCCTTACGAGCAGTACTTC. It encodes CASSLAGGPYEQYF.

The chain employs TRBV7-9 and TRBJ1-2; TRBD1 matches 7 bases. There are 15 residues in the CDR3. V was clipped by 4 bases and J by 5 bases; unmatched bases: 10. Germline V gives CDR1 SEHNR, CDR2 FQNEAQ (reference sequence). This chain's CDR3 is CASSSFPGTEYGYTF. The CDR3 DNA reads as TGTGCCAGCAGCTCCTTCCCCGGGACAGAGTATGGCTACACCTTC.

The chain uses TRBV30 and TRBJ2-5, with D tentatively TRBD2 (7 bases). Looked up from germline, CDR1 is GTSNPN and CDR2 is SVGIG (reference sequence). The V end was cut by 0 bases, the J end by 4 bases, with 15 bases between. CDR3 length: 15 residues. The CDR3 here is CAWSVPGGQGETQYF. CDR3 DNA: TGTGCCTGGAGTGTACCCGGGGGGCAAGGAGAGACCCAGTACTTC.

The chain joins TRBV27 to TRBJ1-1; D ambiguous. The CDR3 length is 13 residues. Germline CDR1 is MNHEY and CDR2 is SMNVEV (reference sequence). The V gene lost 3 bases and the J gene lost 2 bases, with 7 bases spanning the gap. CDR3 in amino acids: CASSFLRNTEAFF. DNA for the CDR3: TGTGCCAGCAGTTTTCTAAGAAACACTGAAGCTTTCTTT.

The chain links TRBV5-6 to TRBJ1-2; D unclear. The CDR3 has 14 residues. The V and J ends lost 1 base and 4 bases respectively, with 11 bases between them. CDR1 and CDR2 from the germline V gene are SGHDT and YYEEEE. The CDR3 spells CASSLIGGTYGYTF. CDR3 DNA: TGTGCCAGCAGCTTGATTGGAGGAACCTATGGCTACACCTTC.

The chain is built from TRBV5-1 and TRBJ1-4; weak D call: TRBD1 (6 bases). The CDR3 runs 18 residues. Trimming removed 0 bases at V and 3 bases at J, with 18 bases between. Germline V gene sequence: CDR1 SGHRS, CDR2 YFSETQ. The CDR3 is CASSLGGRTVVANEKLFF. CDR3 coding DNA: TGCGCCAGCAGCTTGGGCGGAAGGACAGTTGTGGCTAATGAAAAACTGTTTTTT.

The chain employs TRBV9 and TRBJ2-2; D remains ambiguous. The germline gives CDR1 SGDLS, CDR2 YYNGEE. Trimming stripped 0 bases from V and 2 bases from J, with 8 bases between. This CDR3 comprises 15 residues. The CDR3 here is CASSVASLNTGELFF. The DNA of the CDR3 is TGTGCCAGCAGCGTAGCCAGTCTTAACACCGGGGAGCTGTTTTTT.

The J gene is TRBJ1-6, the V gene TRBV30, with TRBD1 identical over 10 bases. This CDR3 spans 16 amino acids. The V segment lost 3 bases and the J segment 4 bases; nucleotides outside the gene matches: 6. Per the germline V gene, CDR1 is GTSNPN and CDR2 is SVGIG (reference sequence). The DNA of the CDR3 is TGTGCCTGGAGGGGAGAGGGACAGGGGTATAATTCACCCCTCCACTTT. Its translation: CAWRGEGQGYNSPLHF.

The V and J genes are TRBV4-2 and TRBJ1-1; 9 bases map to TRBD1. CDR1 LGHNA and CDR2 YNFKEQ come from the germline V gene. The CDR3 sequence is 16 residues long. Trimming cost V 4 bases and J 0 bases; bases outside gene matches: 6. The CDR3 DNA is TGTGCCAGCAGCCTAGGACAGGGGACAATGAACACTGAAGCTTTCTTT. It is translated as CASSLGQGTMNTEAFF.

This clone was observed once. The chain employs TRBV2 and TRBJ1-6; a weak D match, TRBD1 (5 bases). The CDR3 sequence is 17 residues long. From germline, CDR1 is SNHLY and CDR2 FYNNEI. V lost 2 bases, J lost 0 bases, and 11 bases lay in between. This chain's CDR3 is CASSEREGSSYNSPLHF. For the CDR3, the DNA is TGTGCCAGCAGTGAAAGGGAGGGGAGCTCCTATAATTCACCCCTCCACTTT.

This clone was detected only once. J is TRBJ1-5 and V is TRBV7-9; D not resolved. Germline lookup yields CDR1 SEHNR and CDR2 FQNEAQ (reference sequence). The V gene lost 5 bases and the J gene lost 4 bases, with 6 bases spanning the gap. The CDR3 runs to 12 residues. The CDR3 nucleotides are TGTGCCAGCAGCCCCGGGAATCAGCCCCAGCATTTT. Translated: CASSPGNQPQHF.

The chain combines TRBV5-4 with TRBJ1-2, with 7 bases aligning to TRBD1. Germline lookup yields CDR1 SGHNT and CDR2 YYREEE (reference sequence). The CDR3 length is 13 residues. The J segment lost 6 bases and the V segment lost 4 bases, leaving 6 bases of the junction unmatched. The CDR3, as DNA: TGTGCCAGCAGCGAGACAGGGCTGCATGGCTACACCTTC. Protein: CASSETGLHGYTF.

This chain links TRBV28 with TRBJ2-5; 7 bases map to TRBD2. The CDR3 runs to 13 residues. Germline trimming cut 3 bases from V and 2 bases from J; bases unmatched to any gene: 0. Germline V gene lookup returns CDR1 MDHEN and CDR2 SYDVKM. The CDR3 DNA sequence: TGTGCCAGCAGTTTGGGGGGGCAAGAGACCCAGTACTTC. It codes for CASSLGGQETQYF.

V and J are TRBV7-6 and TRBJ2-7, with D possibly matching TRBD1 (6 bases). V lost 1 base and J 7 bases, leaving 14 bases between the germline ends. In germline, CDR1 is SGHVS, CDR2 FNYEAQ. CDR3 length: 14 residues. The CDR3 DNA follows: TGTGCCAGCAGCTTAGGAATAGGGGGTCGGGAGCAGTACTTC. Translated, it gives CASSLGIGGREQYF.

CDR3 coding DNA: TGCGCCAGCAGCTTGGAGCTAGCGGGCAGCACAGATACGCAGTATTTT. Translating it yields CASSLELAGSTDTQYF. The rearrangement links TRBV5-1 to TRBJ2-3; TRBD2 matches at 8 bases. CDR3 size: 16 residues. The germline V gene has CDR1 SGHRS and CDR2 YFSETQ. V lost 0 bases, J lost 0 bases, and 3 bases stayed unmatched.

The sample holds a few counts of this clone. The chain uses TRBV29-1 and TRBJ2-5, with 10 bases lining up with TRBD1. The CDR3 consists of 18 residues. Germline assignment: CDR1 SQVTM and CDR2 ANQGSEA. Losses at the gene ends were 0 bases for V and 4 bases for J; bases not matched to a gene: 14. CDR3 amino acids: CSVEDPIPGTGDTETQYF. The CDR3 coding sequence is TGCAGCGTTGAAGATCCGATACCTGGGACAGGGGATACAGAGACCCAGTACTTC.

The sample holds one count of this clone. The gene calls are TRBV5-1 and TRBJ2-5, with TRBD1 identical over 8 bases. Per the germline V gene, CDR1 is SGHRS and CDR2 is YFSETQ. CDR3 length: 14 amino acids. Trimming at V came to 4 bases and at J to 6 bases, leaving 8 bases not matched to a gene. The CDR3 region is CASSGQGSDQTQYF. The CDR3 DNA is TGCGCCAGCAGCGGACAGGGTTCGGATCAGACCCAGTACTTC.